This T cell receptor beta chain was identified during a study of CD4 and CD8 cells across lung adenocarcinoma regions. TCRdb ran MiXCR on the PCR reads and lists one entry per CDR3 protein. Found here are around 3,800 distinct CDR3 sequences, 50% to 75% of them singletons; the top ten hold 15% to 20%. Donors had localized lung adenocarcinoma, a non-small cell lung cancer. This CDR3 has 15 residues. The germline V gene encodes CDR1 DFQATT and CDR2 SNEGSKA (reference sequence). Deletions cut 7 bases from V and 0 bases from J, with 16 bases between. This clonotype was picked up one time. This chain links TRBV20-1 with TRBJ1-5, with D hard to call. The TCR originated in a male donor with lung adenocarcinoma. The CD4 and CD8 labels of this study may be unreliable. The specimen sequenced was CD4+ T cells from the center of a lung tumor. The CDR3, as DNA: TGCAGTGTTAAGAGGGCAGGCCATAGCAATCAGCCCCAGCATTTT. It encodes CSVKRAGHSNQPQHF.